This T cell receptor (beta chain) was identified in a study of identical twins. Findings and limits, study-wide: Part of the zero-insertion signal could reflect confounding by invariant MAIT and iNKT cells.

On this clonotype: What it recognizes is unknown.

TCRdb reprocessed the 5' RACE reads with MiXCR, giving one entry per CDR3 protein. The repertoire has approximately 500,000 distinct CDR3 sequences, roughly a quarter of them found once; the top ten carry roughly 3%. Trimming cost V 4 bases and J 8 bases; bases outside gene matches: 10. This CDR3 has 17 amino acids. In germline, CDR1 is SEHNR, CDR2 FQNEAQ (reference sequence). The same sample was also studied in work on T cells expressing NK-cell markers.

The sample taken for sequencing was CD4+ T cells sorted from blood. The TCR sequence derives from a woman between 18 and 29 years old in good health. The J gene is TRBJ2-1, the V gene TRBV7-9; 14 bases match TRBD2. The CDR3 DNA reads as TGTGCCAGCAGCTCCGGACTAGCGGGAGGCCGGCGGGATGAGCAGTTCTTC. It yields the protein CASSSGLAGGRRDEQFF. The full variable domain, with the rest looked up from reference TRBV7-9 and TRBJ2-1, is DTGVSQNPRHKITKRGQNVTFRCDPISEHNRLYWYRQTLGQGPEFLTYFQNEAQLEKSRLLSDRFSAERPKGSFSTLEIQRTEQGDSAMYLCASSSGLAGGRRDEQFFGPGTRLTVL.